The TCR beta chain under discussion was sequenced for a study of patients and donors after allogeneic stem cell transplantation. TCRdb fed the RT-PCR reads into MiXCR, producing one record per CDR3 protein. The data hold roughly 880,000 distinct CDR3 sequences, with more than 15% observed a single time. Per germline, CDR1 DFQATT and CDR2 SNEGSKA (reference sequence). J was trimmed by 4 bases and V by 3 bases; bases with no gene match: 2. The CDR3 contains 14 residues. V usage is TRBV20-1 and J usage is TRBJ2-3, with 12 nucleotides matching TRBD2. The source is a human donor who was either an allogeneic HSCT recipient or a stem cell or donor lymphocyte infusion donor (not recorded which). It is not recorded whose cells these are; they may come from a transplant donor. The sequenced sample consisted of blood, either unsorted or a sorted T cell fraction (not recorded which). This CDR3 is CSASTSGGPDTQYF. The CDR3 DNA is TGCAGTGCTAGTACTAGCGGGGGGCCAGATACGCAGTATTTT.